Each of the 10 T cell receptor beta chains below was sequenced from the same sample in a study of T cell responses to AZD1222 COVID-19 vaccine. TCRdb's table, derived via immunoSEQ multiplex PCR, lists solely in-frame clones and lacks some. Of just over 150,000 clones listed, about 90% are singletons. Material: peripheral blood, obtained 28 days after the second AZD1222 dose. The receptors originated from an adult who received the AZD1222 COVID-19 vaccine.

J is TRBJ2-7 and V is TRBV5-4; 11 bases fit TRBD1. Trimming at V came to 2 bases and at J to 7 bases, leaving 8 bases not matched to a gene. The CDR3 covers 15 residues. Germline CDR1 reads SGHNT; CDR2 reads YYREEE (reference sequence). The CDR3 nucleotides read TGTGCCAGCAGCTTAACTTCGGACAGGGGGCATGAGCAGTACTTC. Encoded protein: CASSLTSDRGHEQYF.

This clone has a handful of counts. The chain couples TRBV25-1 to TRBJ2-3; 14 bases are shared with TRBD2. This CDR3 contains 17 residues. The germline V gene encodes CDR1 MGHDK and CDR2 SYGVNS. V gave up 3 bases and J gave up 4 bases; unmatched junction bases: 6. CDR3 sequence: CASSDPLGLAGADTQYF. The CDR3 DNA sequence: TGTGCCAGCAGTGACCCGCTGGGACTAGCGGGAGCAGATACGCAGTATTTT.

This clone was observed once. The J gene is TRBJ2-3, the V gene TRBV7-2; 9 bases match TRBD1. J was trimmed by 2 bases and V by 1 base; bases with no gene match: 7. The CDR3 contains 17 residues. Looked up from germline, CDR1 is SGHTA and CDR2 is FQGNSA. CDR3 region: CASSLVGGTGSTDTQYF. CDR3 bases: TGTGCCAGCAGCTTAGTGGGCGGGACAGGGTCCACAGATACGCAGTATTTT.

The CDR3 DNA reads as TGTGCCAGCAGTGGCTTCGCAGGGCCTGCGCCCCTCCACTTT. Encoded protein: CASSGFAGPAPLHF. V gene TRBV2 combines with J gene TRBJ1-6, with a possible D match to TRBD1 (5 bases). With 4 bases removed from V and 13 bases from J, the gap between germline ends came to 17 bases. From germline, CDR1 is SNHLY and CDR2 FYNNEI. This CDR3 is 14 amino acids long.

The CDR3 spells CASSKQGIGYTF. The CDR3, as DNA: TGTGCCAGCAGCAAACAGGGGATTGGCTACACCTTC. This chain uses TRBV3-1 (or the pseudogene TRBV3-2) with TRBJ1-2; TRBD1 matches at 7 bases. V gave up 5 bases and J gave up 7 bases; unmatched junction bases: 4. Germline CDR1 reads LGHDT; CDR2 reads YNNKEL (reference sequence). This CDR3 has 12 amino acids.

The V gene is TRBV5-5, the J gene TRBJ2-7; 13 nucleotides align to TRBD2. Per the germline V gene, CDR1 is SGHKS and CDR2 is YYEKEE (reference sequence). The CDR3 consists of 14 residues. With V trimmed by 7 bases and J by 6 bases, 7 bases remained unmatched. This chain's CDR3 is CASGSWTSGSEQYF. DNA for the CDR3: TGTGCCAGCGGCTCCTGGACTAGCGGGAGCGAGCAGTACTTC.

The rearrangement uses TRBV15 and TRBJ1-4, with no clear D. Trimming stripped 5 bases from V and 4 bases from J, with 8 bases between. In germline, CDR1 is LNHNV, CDR2 YYDKDF (reference sequence). The CDR3 covers 13 residues. The CDR3 is CATSGGSNEKLFF. Here the CDR3 DNA reads TGTGCCACCAGCGGCGGAAGTAATGAAAAACTGTTTTTT.

The V gene is TRBV23-1, the J gene TRBJ2-1, with 8 bases matching TRBD1. TRBV23-1 is an ORF for which the function is uncertain. V shed 3 bases, J shed 4 bases, and the junction held 8 bases outside the gene matches. This CDR3 is built from 16 residues. The CDR3, as DNA: TGCGCCAGCAGTCATTTCCCGGGACAGGAGTACAATGAGCAGTTCTTC. Amino acids: CASSHFPGQEYNEQFF.

The chain carries TRBV27 and TRBJ2-7, with D tentatively TRBD1 or TRBD2 (6 bases each). V was pared by 6 bases and J by 0 bases, with 15 bases between. The CDR3 spans 15 residues. Germline V lookup: CDR1 MNHEY, CDR2 SMNVEV (reference sequence). The CDR3 DNA sequence: TGTGCCAGCAGGCTGCCGGGGGCTGCCTCCTACGAGCAGTACTTC. Its translation: CASRLPGAASYEQYF.

The gene calls are TRBV28 and TRBJ2-1; 9 bases align to TRBD1. Losses at the gene ends were 4 bases for V and 4 bases for J; bases not matched to a gene: 5. The CDR3 covers 15 residues. Germline values: CDR1 MDHEN, CDR2 SYDVKM. CDR3 DNA sequence: TGTGCCAGCAGTTCCGGGACAGGGATATACAATGAGCAGTTCTTC. Protein sequence: CASSSGTGIYNEQFF.